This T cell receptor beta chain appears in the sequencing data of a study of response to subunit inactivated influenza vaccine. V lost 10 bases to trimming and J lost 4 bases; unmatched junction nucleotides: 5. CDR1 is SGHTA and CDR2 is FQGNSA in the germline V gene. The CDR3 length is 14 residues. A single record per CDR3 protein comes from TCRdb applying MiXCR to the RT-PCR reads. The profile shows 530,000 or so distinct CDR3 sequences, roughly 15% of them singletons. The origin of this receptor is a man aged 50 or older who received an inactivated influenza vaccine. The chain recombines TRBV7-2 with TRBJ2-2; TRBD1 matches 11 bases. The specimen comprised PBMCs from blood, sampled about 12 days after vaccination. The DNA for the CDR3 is TGTGCCACCAGGGACAGGGGGTCCACCGGGGAGCTGTTTTTT. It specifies CATRDRGSTGELFF.